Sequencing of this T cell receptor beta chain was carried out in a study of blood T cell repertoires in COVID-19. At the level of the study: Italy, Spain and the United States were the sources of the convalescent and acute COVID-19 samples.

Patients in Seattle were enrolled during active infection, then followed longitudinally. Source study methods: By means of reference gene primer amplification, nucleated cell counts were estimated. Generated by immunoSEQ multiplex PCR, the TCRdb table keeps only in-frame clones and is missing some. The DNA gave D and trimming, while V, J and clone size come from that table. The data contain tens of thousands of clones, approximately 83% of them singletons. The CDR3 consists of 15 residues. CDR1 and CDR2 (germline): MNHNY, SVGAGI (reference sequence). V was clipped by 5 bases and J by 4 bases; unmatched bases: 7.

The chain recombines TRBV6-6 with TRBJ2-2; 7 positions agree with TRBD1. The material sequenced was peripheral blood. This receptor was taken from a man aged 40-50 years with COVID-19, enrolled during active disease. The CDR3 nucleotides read TGTGCCAGCAGTGCGACAGGGTATGGCACCGGGGAGCTGTTTTTT. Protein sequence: CASSATGYGTGELFF.